This T cell receptor beta chain was captured in a study of blood T cell repertoires in COVID-19. As for the study in general: Specimens from acute and convalescent COVID-19 originated in the United States, Italy and Spain. Sample material is recorded as cDNA or gDNA derived from T cells, B-cell-depleted T cells, or PBMCs.

Only in-frame clones appear in the TCRdb table, and some are missing; sequencing was by immunoSEQ multiplex PCR. This table holds 81,000 or so clones, approximately 91% found once. Germline V lookup: CDR1 MGHRA, CDR2 YSYEKL. Trimming removed 1 base at V and 0 bases at J, with 7 bases between. The CDR3 covers 15 residues. The sample comprised peripheral blood. The receptor was derived from a man in his 70s with active or convalescent COVID-19. V usage is TRBV4-1 and J usage is TRBJ2-1; D gene ambiguous. The chain's CDR3 is CASSQVPSSYNEQFF. The CDR3 bases are TGCGCCAGCAGCCAAGTCCCTAGCTCCTACAATGAGCAGTTCTTC.